This T cell receptor (beta chain) is drawn from a study of CD8+ T cells in alopecia areata. This clone was counted once. What it binds is unknown. Study conclusions and caveats: Mice showed TCR sharing more clearly than patients did, possibly owing to HLA. Normal skin contains resident alphabeta T cells, and these are also sequenced in scalp samples.

TCR sequencing used cDNA made by reverse transcription of extracted RNA. Generated by immunoSEQ multiplex PCR, the TCRdb table keeps only in-frame clones and is missing some. The sample records tens of thousands of clones, roughly 51% being singletons. Lesional scalp tissue (obtained by punch biopsy) and peripheral blood were collected from alopecia areata patients. The receptor's source is a human donor with alopecia areata. Sequencing was done on a sample of NKG2D-high CD8+ T cells sorted from blood.

DNA of the CDR3: TGTGCCAGCAGCCAAGGGACAGGGAACTATGGCTACACCTTC. Its translation: CASSQGTGNYGYTF. The chain carries TRBV14 and TRBJ1-2; 8 nucleotides line up with TRBD1. This CDR3 is built from 14 residues. Germline V gene lookup returns CDR1 SGHDN and CDR2 FVKESK. V lost 1 base, J lost 2 bases, and 0 bases stayed unmatched.